The present TCR beta chain was sequenced within a study of T cells in Graves' hyperthyroidism and ophthalmopathy. Researchers took RNA transcripts and amplified the TCR beta CDR3 regions from them. HTBI primers were used for first-round RT-PCR of the TCR CDR3. MiXCR was run by TCRdb on the multiplex PCR reads, yielding one entry per CDR3 protein. The table shows around 600,000 distinct CDR3 sequences, with 45% occurring only once. The germline gives CDR1 SEHNR, CDR2 FQNEAQ (reference sequence). The V and J ends lost 5 bases and 2 bases respectively, with 13 bases between them. This CDR3 spans 15 amino acids.

The gene calls are TRBV7-9 and TRBJ1-3, with no clear D. This TCR came from an adult man with Graves' disease, either hyperthyroidism or ophthalmopathy (not recorded which). Sequenced: peripheral blood or thyroid tissue (not recorded which). The CDR3 coding sequence is TGTGCCAGCAGCGTTGCTGGGGTCACTGGAAACACCATATATTTT. Protein sequence: CASSVAGVTGNTIYF.